This paragraph covers one TCR beta chain sequence. Its antigen is not known. V trimming: 5 bases; J trimming: 7 bases; junction bases outside the gene matches: 17. CDR3 length equals 16 residues. Germline-derived CDR1 and CDR2 are MNHEY and SMNVEV (reference sequence). This sample was included in a study of cytotoxic CD8 clonotypes in ibrutinib-treated CLL. Study-wide background: The taking of response samples occurred after a median about 13 months of treatment, with a range of 6 to 36.

Notes on the study in general: Sampling times, which were not matched between the groups, differed between sustained-remission patients and progressing patients.

Sequenced by immunoSEQ multiplex PCR; TCRdb stores in-frame clones only, minus some. The sample holds some 140,000 clones; around 93% are singletons and the top ten take about 10%. The clonotype comes from a human donor with chronic lymphocytic leukemia. Sequenced here: PBMCs, sampled after 12 months of ibrutinib treatment. J is TRBJ2-7 and V is TRBV27, with 7 bases that match TRBD1. In nucleotides, the CDR3 is TGTGCCAGCAGTCGTAACCTTTGGGACAGACCCGGGGAGCAGTACTTC. Encoded protein: CASSRNLWDRPGEQYF.